These T cell receptor beta chains were read from a single sample in a study of OX40 agonist ivuxolimab in advanced cancers. TCRdb keeps only in-frame clones here, not all; method: immunoSEQ multiplex PCR. This table has some 150,000 clones, just over 90% appearing once. The material was CD4+ or CD8+ T cells sorted from blood, obtained in a trial of the OX40 agonist ivuxolimab. These receptors all come from an adult with an advanced solid tumor such as melanoma, head and neck, liver or kidney cancer. The CDR3 runs from the conserved cysteine through the conserved F or W. Each record gives: clone size, J gene, V gene, D gene, CDR3 DNA, CDR3 protein. The D gene is left open where the match is weak. Clone size is given for some rows only: seen once, a few or many times, or a class if the clone is expanded.

clone_size: -
j_call: TRBJ2-5
v_call: TRBV5-1
d_call: -
cdr3_nt: TGCGCCAGCAGCTTCGGCAATGCAGCAGCAGAGACCCAGTACTTC
cdr3_aa: CASSFGNAAAETQYF

clone_size: once
j_call: TRBJ2-1
v_call: TRBV7-3
d_call: TRBD1
cdr3_nt: TGTGCCAGCAGCCCGGGACAGGGGGGGTACAATGAGCAGTTCTTC
cdr3_aa: CASSPGQGGYNEQFF

clone_size: -
j_call: TRBJ2-1
v_call: TRBV2
d_call: TRBD2
cdr3_nt: TGTGCCAGCAGGGGGACCGGGACTAGCGGGGGGGTCTTC
cdr3_aa: CASRGTGTSGGVF

clone_size: once
j_call: TRBJ2-7
v_call: TRBV28
d_call: -
cdr3_nt: TGTGCCAGCAGTGAACCTTCGGGCAGGGGAAGATACGAGCAGTACTTC
cdr3_aa: CASSEPSGRGRYEQYF

clone_size: once
j_call: TRBJ2-1
v_call: TRBV28
d_call: -
cdr3_nt: TGTGCCAGCAGTCTGATAGGGCAACCCTACAATGAGCAGTTCTTC
cdr3_aa: CASSLIGQPYNEQFF

clone_size: -
j_call: TRBJ2-1
v_call: TRBV18
d_call: -
cdr3_nt: TGTGCCAGCTCACCCACCGTTAACAATGAGCAGTTCTTC
cdr3_aa: CASSPTVNNEQFF

clone_size: -
j_call: TRBJ2-7
v_call: TRBV28
d_call: -
cdr3_nt: TGTGCCAGCAGGACCTCAGGGAGGTTTCCAGGCGAGCAGTACTTC
cdr3_aa: CASRTSGRFPGEQYF

clone_size: -
j_call: TRBJ1-1
v_call: TRBV5-1
d_call: -
cdr3_nt: TGCGCCAGCAGCTTGGCCGATTGGGTCATGAACACTGAAGCTTTCTTT
cdr3_aa: CASSLADWVMNTEAFF

clone_size: once
j_call: TRBJ1-6
v_call: TRBV7-2
d_call: TRBD1
cdr3_nt: TGTGCCAGCAGCTTAGCCGAGACAGGGAATTCACCCCTCCACTTT
cdr3_aa: CASSLAETGNSPLHF

clone_size: -
j_call: TRBJ2-2
v_call: TRBV9
d_call: -
cdr3_nt: TGTGCCAGCAGCGTATGGGGGGCAAGCACCGGGGAGCTGTTTTTT
cdr3_aa: CASSVWGASTGELFF

clone_size: -
j_call: TRBJ2-6
v_call: TRBV5-4
d_call: -
cdr3_nt: TGTGCCAGCAGCTCCCCAGGTGGGGCCAACGTCCTGACTTTC
cdr3_aa: CASSSPGGANVLTF

clone_size: -
j_call: TRBJ2-7
v_call: TRBV5-1
d_call: TRBD1
cdr3_nt: TGCGCCAGCAGCTTCCGGGACAGGTCCTACGAGCAGTACTTC
cdr3_aa: CASSFRDRSYEQYF

clone_size: once
j_call: TRBJ2-7
v_call: TRBV28
d_call: -
cdr3_nt: TGTGCCAGCAGTGCCTACAGGGAATCCTACGAGCAGTACTTC
cdr3_aa: CASSAYRESYEQYF

clone_size: -
j_call: TRBJ1-2
v_call: TRBV14
d_call: TRBD1
cdr3_nt: TGTGCCAGCAAGTCCACGAGGGGGCTCAACTATGGCTACACCTTC
cdr3_aa: CASKSTRGLNYGYTF

clone_size: -
j_call: TRBJ1-2
v_call: TRBV7-9
d_call: TRBD1
cdr3_nt: TGTGCCAGCAGCGGGACAGGGGGGATTTGGGGCTACACCTTC
cdr3_aa: CASSGTGGIWGYTF

clone_size: -
j_call: TRBJ1-4
v_call: TRBV18
d_call: -
cdr3_nt: TGTGCCAGCTCACAAAGCACTGATTATGAAAAACTGTTTTTT
cdr3_aa: CASSQSTDYEKLFF